This T cell receptor beta chain was observed in a study of identical twins. Study conclusions and caveats: Out-of-frame alpha sequences shared by twins were enriched for low generation probability. Cord blood's abundant beta clonotypes had fewer insertions, unlike memory repertoires.

Template switching (which added a universal primer site) was used, and cDNA carried unique molecular identifiers. TCRdb called the 5' RACE reads again in MiXCR, with one record for every CDR3 protein. This sample has some 560,000 distinct CDR3 sequences, with 7.5% to 10% found just once. The CDR3 contains 13 residues. Germline CDR1 and CDR2: SGHDT and YYEEEE. Trimming shortened V by 4 bases and J by 5 bases, and 12 bases separated the two germline ends. This clonotype has only a few counts. The antigen is not known. These same data were also listed under a study on yellow fever vaccine responses in identical twins. From that study: Twins reportedly showed a vaccine T cell response that seemed partly convergent and partly personalized.

Sequencing used PBMCs. This TCR came from a woman under 30 in good health. J is TRBJ1-2 and V is TRBV5-6; D is possibly TRBD1 (5 bases). CDR3 protein: CASSVDRIYGYTF. The CDR3 nucleotides are TGTGCCAGCAGCGTAGACAGAATATATGGCTACACCTTC.